This T cell receptor (beta chain) was profiled in a study of blood T cell repertoires in COVID-19 (dated by TCRdb to the early 2020s). Background for the entire study: Samples covering the acute and convalescent phases of COVID-19 were provided by collaborators in the United States, Italy and Spain. The prospective study material was composed of cDNA or gDNA derived from T cells, B-cell-depleted T cells, or PBMCs. Subjects who had been exposed to COVID-19, were actively infected with it, or had recovered from it provided the deeply sampled blood TCRbeta repertoires that made up the dataset. The repertoires were released in a freely available public database intended as a resource for research on the immune response to SARS-CoV-2. The samples were drawn from two sources: the first 160 participants of the ongoing ImmuneRACE study, and 1,254 subjects contributed by 6 global collaborators. The sample metadata nearly always contained a de-identified subject ID, COVID-19 status, age in years and sex. Where available, HLA class I and class II types were obtained from metadata supplied by the sample provider rather than from assay-based typing.

What the work shows at the level of the full study, not this receptor alone: The quantity of clinical and demographic metadata differed by source and by participant and was supplied without curation.

At one collaborating source in Seattle, patients were enrolled during active infection and were followed longitudinally through the course of disease. Whole blood was collected in K2EDTA tubes by collaborating institutions according to the institutions' own protocols. For TCRbeta analysis, collaborators shipped samples in one of three forms: frozen whole blood, isolated PBMCs, or DNA extracted from either of those sample types. A note on this clone: The antigen it binds to is not known. No much larger clone exists at a distance of one base, and base qualities are not known.

The immunoSEQ Assay, a bias-controlled multiplex PCR, was used to amplify TCRbeta CDR3 regions from genomic DNA. The authors processed their data as follows. The number of nucleated cells in each sample was estimated by amplification of reference gene primers within the assay. Sequence reads were collapsed and filtered to measure the absolute abundance of every unique TCRbeta CDR3 rearrangement. For each sample, productive Simpson clonality was calculated by taking the square root of Simpson's diversity index across productive rearrangements. Not all clones reach the TCRdb copy of this immuneACCESS table, which keeps in-frame sequences only. Checked studies attribute under half of the gap to unresolved V genes and leave the rest unexplained. For V, J and clone size, that table is used; D and trimming come from the DNA. This sample gives about 260,000 clones in total; over 75% of them show up just once. The top ten hold roughly 10% of the sample.

The receptor was isolated from a woman in her 70s with COVID-19, enrolled during active disease. Sequenced sample: peripheral blood.

The nucleotide sequence reads as follows: TGTGCCAGCACCCCGGGACAGGGCCCCGAGCAGTACTTC. The resulting protein is CASTPGQGPEQYF. The receptor chain draws on TRBV6-5 and TRBJ2-7, and TRBD1 aligns with 9 junction nucleotides. After removal of 7 bases from V and 6 bases from J, the junction retains 7 bases not matched to a gene. Measured from the cysteine to the phenylalanine, the CDR3 is 13 residues long. The CDR3 DNA has 39 bases and is translated from base 1. The CDR1 and CDR2 encoded by the germline V gene are MNHEY and SVGAGI.